This record looks at one T cell receptor beta chain sequence and its context. Its antigen is currently unknown. The sample comes from a study of cytotoxic CD8 clonotypes in ibrutinib-treated CLL. As for the study in general: Partial responses totalled 24 and complete responses 2; after median approximately 6 years, roughly 14 remained remitted and around twelve progressed. Among the samples, the mean was roughly 260,000 productive templates and 85,000 to 100,000 productive rearrangements.

Study conclusions and caveats: Clonality was higher at ibrutinib response and returned toward baseline at progression.

After removal of 3 bases from V and 7 bases from J, the junction contained 7 bases not matched to a gene. This CDR3 has 14 amino acids. Germline loops: CDR1 SGHVS, CDR2 FNYEAQ. TCRdb keeps only in-frame clones here, not all; method: immunoSEQ multiplex PCR. The sample includes tens of thousands of clones, roughly 53% of them seen just once. Sequences were derived from PBMCs, sampled after 12 months of ibrutinib treatment. This clonotype was obtained from a human donor with chronic lymphocytic leukemia. V is TRBV7-6 and J is TRBJ2-3; 7 bases line up with TRBD2. The CDR3 here is CASSLASGSYTQYF. The CDR3 DNA reads TGTGCCAGCAGCTTGGCTAGCGGCTCTTATACGCAGTATTTT.